The 29 T cell receptor beta chains below were found in one sample sequenced in a study of shared clonotypes between healthy human individuals. Measured with immunoSEQ multiplex PCR; TCRdb has only the in-frame clones, and not every one. The table has approximately 700,000 clones, roughly 72% seen once; the top ten hold around 1.8%. The source material was memory CD4+ T cells sorted from blood. Sample subset: CD45RA-negative fraction. The source is a woman in her 30s in good health.

This clone has at least ten counts. CDR3 coding DNA: TGCGCCAGCAGCTTGCCAACGGTAGGTCCGATTGACAATGAGCAGTTCTTC. Its protein is CASSLPTVGPIDNEQFF. The gene calls are TRBV5-1 and TRBJ2-1; D gene uncertain. The CDR3 covers 17 residues. V was trimmed by 1 base and J by 5 bases, leaving 19 bases between them. Germline V gene lookup returns CDR1 SGHRS and CDR2 YFSETQ.

The chain combines TRBV7-2 with TRBJ2-3; 8 positions match TRBD2. Losses at the gene ends were 2 bases for V and 4 bases for J; bases not matched to a gene: 11. The CDR3 has 17 amino acids. Germline V gene lookup returns CDR1 SGHTA and CDR2 FQGNSA. DNA of the CDR3: TGTGCCAGCAGCTTAATCTCAGCGGGAGTATCCTCAGATACGCAGTATTTT. Encoded protein: CASSLISAGVSSDTQYF.

This chain links TRBV11-2 with TRBJ2-5; the match to TRBD2 covers 11 bases. V shed 4 bases and J 5 bases; nucleotides not matched to a gene: 9. This CDR3 spans 16 amino acids. Germline CDR1 and CDR2: SGHAT and FQNNGV. CDR3 DNA: TGTGCCAGCAGCTCGGGGACTAGCGGTACCGGGGAGACCCAGTACTTC. Its protein product is CASSSGTSGTGETQYF. The entire variable domain, with the rest obtained from reference TRBV11-2 and TRBJ2-5, is as follows: EAGVAQSPRYKIIEKRQSVAFWCNPISGHATLYWYQQILGQGPKLLIQFQNNGVVDDSQLPKDRFSAERLKGVDSTLKIQPAKLEDSAVYLCASSSGTSGTGETQYFGPGTRLLVL.

This clone was seen a single time. The CDR3 loop reads CAISELTGRIGELFF. The CDR3 DNA follows: TGTGCCATCAGTGAGTTGACAGGGAGGATCGGGGAGCTGTTTTTT. The chain couples TRBV10-3 to TRBJ2-2, with a possible D match to TRBD1 (7 bases). Trimming stripped 1 base from V and 7 bases from J, with 13 bases between. From germline, CDR1 is ENHRY and CDR2 SYGVKD. The CDR3 sequence is 15 residues long.

V is TRBV10-3 and J is TRBJ2-7, with 10 positions matching TRBD1. The CDR3 loop spans 16 amino acids. Germline CDR1 and CDR2: ENHRY and SYGVKD. V dropped 0 bases and J dropped 2; count of bases not matched to a gene: 4. The CDR3 DNA reads as TGTGCCATCAGTGAGTCTTCCGGGACAGGGGCCTACGAGCAGTACTTC. It codes for CAISESSGTGAYEQYF.

This clone was observed a handful of times. The rearrangement uses TRBV15 and TRBJ2-4, with a tentative D call TRBD2 (6 bases). Germline values: CDR1 LNHNV, CDR2 YYDKDF (reference sequence). With 6 bases removed from V and 5 bases from J, the gap between germline ends came to 20 bases. This CDR3 region has 16 residues. CDR3 sequence reads: CATSNRPSENQNIQYF. CDR3 sequence (DNA): TGTGCCACCAGTAATCGACCTAGCGAGAACCAAAACATTCAGTACTTC.

The rearrangement links TRBV6-1 to TRBJ2-7, with TRBD2 matching over 11 bases. The V gene end was trimmed by 7 bases and the J gene end by 3 bases; junction bases not matched to a gene: 5. This CDR3 spans 14 amino acids. The V gene's germline CDR1 is MNHNS and CDR2 SASEGT. The DNA for the CDR3 is TGTGCCAGCAAATTAGCGGGAGGGATCTACGAGCAGTACTTC. Translation: CASKLAGGIYEQYF.

The V and J genes are TRBV4-1 and TRBJ1-4, with TRBD1 matching over 7 bases. Germline loops: CDR1 MGHRA, CDR2 YSYEKL. Germline trimming cut 1 base from V and 2 bases from J; bases unmatched to any gene: 4. This CDR3 has 16 amino acids. In DNA, the CDR3 is TGCGCCAGCAGCCAAGGGACAGGCCATACTAATGAAAAACTGTTTTTT. Residues: CASSQGTGHTNEKLFF.

The V gene is TRBV6-1, the J gene TRBJ1-2; D gene ambiguous. The germline V and J ends were trimmed by 2 bases and 5 bases, with 12 bases remaining between them. The CDR3 consists of 14 residues. The V gene's germline CDR1 is MNHNS and CDR2 SASEGT. Here the CDR3 reads CASSEMARVYGYTF. CDR3 coding DNA: TGTGCCAGCAGTGAAATGGCGCGAGTTTATGGCTACACCTTC.

The chain couples TRBV11-2 to TRBJ2-3; TRBD2 matches 8 bases. Germline trimming cut 5 bases from V and 5 bases from J; bases unmatched to any gene: 9. CDR1 and CDR2 (germline): SGHAT, FQNNGV. CDR3 size: 15 residues. The CDR3 nucleotides read TGTGCCAGCAGCAAGAGAGCGGGAGTAGAAGATACGCAGTATTTT. Translation: CASSKRAGVEDTQYF. Filled out from reference TRBV11-2 and TRBJ2-3, the complete variable domain reads EAGVAQSPRYKIIEKRQSVAFWCNPISGHATLYWYQQILGQGPKLLIQFQNNGVVDDSQLPKDRFSAERLKGVDSTLKIQPAKLEDSAVYLCASSKRAGVEDTQYFGPGTRLTVL.

This chain uses TRBV28 with TRBJ2-7; TRBD1 matches 10 bases. The CDR3 has 17 residues. Germline V gene lookup returns CDR1 MDHEN and CDR2 SYDVKM. The J segment lost 0 bases and the V segment lost 7 bases, leaving 12 bases of the junction unmatched. CDR3 sequence: CASIPAGTGDLSYEQYF. In DNA form, the CDR3 reads TGTGCCAGCATTCCGGCCGGGACAGGGGACCTCTCCTACGAGCAGTACTTC.

The CDR3 DNA reads TGTGCCAGCAGCGCTACGACGCAGCCCCAGCATTTT. As protein: CASSATTQPQHF. The chain links TRBV7-2 to TRBJ1-5; D call uncertain. The germline V gene encodes CDR1 SGHTA and CDR2 FQGNSA. The V end lost 5 bases, the J end lost 7 bases, and 9 bases lay between the germline ends. This CDR3 comprises 12 residues.

The V call is TRBV6-6, the J call TRBJ2-2; D possibly corresponds to TRBD2 (6 bases). Germline V gene lookup returns CDR1 MNHNY and CDR2 SVGAGI (reference sequence). The CDR3 is 15 amino acids. The germline V and J ends were trimmed by 6 bases and 0 bases, with 11 bases remaining between them. The CDR3 nucleotides are TGTGCCAGCAGGTTCGGGGGAGCGAACACCGGGGAGCTGTTTTTT. Translating gives CASRFGGANTGELFF.

The CDR3 here is CASSFSGGSRYGYTF. The DNA for the CDR3 is TGTGCCAGCAGTTTTTCCGGGGGGAGTAGGTATGGCTACACCTTC. The rearrangement links TRBV7-9 to TRBJ1-2; TRBD1 might be the D (5 bases). The germline CDR1 and CDR2 sequences are SEHNR and FQNEAQ (reference sequence). V lost 6 bases and J 5 bases, leaving 19 bases between the germline ends. This CDR3 is built from 15 residues.

Details on this clone: This sample also contains other DNA sequences that code for the same CDR3. The chain couples TRBV5-1 to TRBJ1-5, with TRBD1 as a possible D gene (5 bases). V lost 0 bases and J 2 bases, leaving 9 bases between the germline ends. CDR3 size: 15 residues. CDR1 SGHRS and CDR2 YFSETQ come from the germline V gene. The CDR3 region has the DNA TGCGCCAGCAGCTTGGCCCCGGGGGGCAATCAGCCCCAGCATTTT. As protein: CASSLAPGGNQPQHF. Based on the CDR3 plus reference TRBV5-1 and TRBJ1-5, the full variable domain is KAGVTQTPRYLIKTRGQQVTLSCSPISGHRSVSWYQQTPGQGLQFLFEYFSETQRNKGNFPGRFSGRQFSNSRSEMNVSTLELGDSALYLCASSLAPGGNQPQHFGDGTRLSIL.

This sequence joins TRBV2 and TRBJ1-2, with 8 bases matching TRBD1. The germline V gene encodes CDR1 SNHLY and CDR2 FYNNEI. This CDR3 has 14 residues. Unmatched junction bases numbered 3, after V lost 5 bases and J lost 1 base. The CDR3 DNA is TGTGCCAGCAGTACAGGGGGAAGTAACTATGGCTACACCTTC. Translation: CASSTGGSNYGYTF.

The chain couples TRBV6-1 to TRBJ2-7; D might be TRBD1 (5 bases). With 3 bases removed from V and 3 bases from J, the gap between germline ends came to 12 bases. Germline V gene sequence: CDR1 MNHNS, CDR2 SASEGT. The CDR3 sequence is 14 residues long. CDR3 region: CASSDPPGIYEQYF. The DNA of the CDR3 is TGTGCCAGCAGTGATCCCCCAGGGATCTACGAGCAGTACTTC.

V is TRBV27 and J is TRBJ1-5, with D perhaps TRBD1 (5 bases). V gave up 5 bases and J gave up 1 base, with 15 bases separating them. This CDR3 is built from 16 residues. Germline lookup yields CDR1 MNHEY and CDR2 SMNVEV (reference sequence). This chain's CDR3 is CASSVIGTASNQPQHF. CDR3 nucleotide sequence: TGTGCCAGCAGTGTCATCGGGACGGCGAGCAATCAGCCCCAGCATTTT.

This clone has more than one count but fewer than ten. The V call is TRBV19, the J call TRBJ2-2; 8 bases are shared with TRBD1. The CDR3 loop spans 18 amino acids. The germline V gene has CDR1 LNHDA and CDR2 SQIVND (reference sequence). V lost 5 bases, J lost 5 bases, and 16 bases stayed unmatched. The CDR3 here is CASSLGSRQGRKTGELFF. As DNA, the CDR3 is TGTGCCAGTAGTTTGGGGAGTCGACAGGGGCGAAAAACCGGGGAGCTGTTTTTT.

The chain uses TRBV7-6 and TRBJ2-2; 7 bases line up with TRBD2. CDR1 is SGHVS and CDR2 is FNYEAQ in the germline V gene. V was pared by 2 bases and J by 8 bases, with 5 bases of the junction left unmatched. The CDR3 spans 14 residues. The CDR3 nucleotides are TGTGCCAGCAGCTTACAAGCGGGGATGGGGGAGCTGTTTTTT. This sequence encodes CASSLQAGMGELFF.

The V gene is TRBV6-1, the J gene TRBJ2-3; TRBD1 matches at 7 bases. The germline V gene encodes CDR1 MNHNS and CDR2 SASEGT. With V trimmed by 0 bases and J by 1 base, 7 bases remained unmatched. CDR3 length: 17 amino acids. The CDR3 region is CASSEALVGGRTDTQYF. DNA for the CDR3: TGTGCCAGCAGTGAAGCGCTTGTAGGGGGCCGCACAGATACGCAGTATTTT.

This chain links TRBV5-1 with TRBJ2-1, with 8 bases matching TRBD1. The length of the CDR3 is 14 residues. With V trimmed by 4 bases and J by 6 bases, 6 bases remained unmatched. CDR1 SGHRS and CDR2 YFSETQ come from the germline V gene. The DNA of the CDR3 is TGCGCCAGCAGCGCACCAACAGGGGGCAATGAGCAGTTCTTC. The encoded protein is CASSAPTGGNEQFF.

This clone was detected only a few times. This sequence joins TRBV19 and TRBJ2-7; D is uncertain. The V end was cut by 5 bases, the J end by 3 bases, with 14 bases between. The CDR3 runs 14 residues. The germline V gene encodes CDR1 LNHDA and CDR2 SQIVND (reference sequence). CDR3 DNA sequence: TGTGCCAGTAGTGGAGCCGCAGGCCGCTACGAGCAGTACTTC. It yields the protein CASSGAAGRYEQYF. Combining the CDR3 with reference TRBV19 and TRBJ2-7 gives the whole variable domain DGGITQSPKYLFRKEGQNVTLSCEQNLNHDAMYWYRQDPGQGLRLIYYSQIVNDFQKGDIAEGYSVSREKKESFPLTVTSAQKNPTAFYLCASSGAAGRYEQYFGPGTRLTVT.

Only one count was recorded for this clone. CDR3 residues: CASSLARAVDTYEQYF. In DNA, the CDR3 is TGCGCCAGCAGCTTGGCCCGAGCAGTCGATACCTACGAGCAGTACTTC. The V call is TRBV5-1, the J call TRBJ2-7; D gene unclear. This CDR3 comprises 16 residues. V was trimmed by 0 bases and J by 2 bases, leaving 15 bases between them. The germline gives CDR1 SGHRS, CDR2 YFSETQ.

This chain uses TRBV7-2 with TRBJ1-5, with 8 bases fitting TRBD1. The CDR3 sequence is 16 residues long. CDR1 and CDR2 (germline): SGHTA, FQGNSA. Losses at the gene ends were 3 bases for V and 7 bases for J; bases not matched to a gene: 11. The CDR3, as DNA: TGTGCCAGCAGCTTTCAGACAGGGGCGGGCGGGCAGCCCCAGCATTTT. This gives the protein CASSFQTGAGGQPQHF. The full variable domain, rest sourced from reference TRBV7-2 and TRBJ1-5, is GAGVSQSPSNKVTEKGKDVELRCDPISGHTALYWYRQSLGQGLEFLIYFQGNSAPDKSGLPSDRFSAERTGGSVSTLTIQRTQQEDSAVYLCASSFQTGAGGQPQHFGDGTRLSIL.

J is TRBJ1-1 and V is TRBV28; 11 bases match TRBD1. The germline CDR1 and CDR2 sequences are MDHEN and SYDVKM. The CDR3 extends over 11 amino acids. J was trimmed by 14 bases and V by 7 bases; bases with no gene match: 6. The CDR3 here is CASTKDRGRFF. In DNA form, the CDR3 reads TGTGCCAGCACCAAGGACAGGGGGCGATTCTTT.

The chain combines TRBV6-6 with TRBJ2-5, with D perhaps matching TRBD1 (6 bases). Trimming left V 2 bases short and J 1 base short, with 8 bases between. The CDR3 runs 14 residues. Germline assignment: CDR1 MNHNY and CDR2 SVGAGI (reference sequence). The CDR3 DNA reads as TGTGCCAGCAGTTACAGGGACATCCAAGAGACCCAGTACTTC. It encodes CASSYRDIQETQYF.

This clone came up once. The chain uses TRBV2 and TRBJ2-2; no clear D gene. Germline V gives CDR1 SNHLY, CDR2 FYNNEI. V was trimmed by 4 bases and J by 3 bases, leaving 6 bases between them. CDR3 length: 13 residues. The CDR3 DNA reads TGTGCCAGCAGTGGGGTCTACACCGGGGAGCTGTTTTTT. It translates to CASSGVYTGELFF.

V is TRBV2 and J is TRBJ2-7; the D gene could be TRBD1 or TRBD2 (6 bases each). Trimming took 3 bases from V and 7 from J, leaving 16 bases between them. Per the germline V gene, CDR1 is SNHLY and CDR2 is FYNNEI. CDR3 length: 14 amino acids. CDR3 bases: TGTGCCAGCAGTGAGCAAGGGCGGAGGGGGGAGCAGTACTTC. As protein: CASSEQGRRGEQYF.